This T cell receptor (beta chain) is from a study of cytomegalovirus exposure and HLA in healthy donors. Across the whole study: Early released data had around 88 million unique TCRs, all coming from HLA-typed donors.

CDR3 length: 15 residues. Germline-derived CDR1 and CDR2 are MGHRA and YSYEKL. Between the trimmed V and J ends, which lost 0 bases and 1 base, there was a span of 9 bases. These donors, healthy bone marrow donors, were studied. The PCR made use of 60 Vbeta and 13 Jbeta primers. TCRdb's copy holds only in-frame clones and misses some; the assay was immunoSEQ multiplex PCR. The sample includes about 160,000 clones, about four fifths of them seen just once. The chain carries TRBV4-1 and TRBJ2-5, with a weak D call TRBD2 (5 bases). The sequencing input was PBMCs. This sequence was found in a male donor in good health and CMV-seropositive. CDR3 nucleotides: TGCGCCAGCAGCCAAGATCGCCGGGGCCAAGAGACCCAGTACTTC. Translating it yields CASSQDRRGQETQYF.